The T cell receptor beta chain under discussion was sequenced for a study of blood T cell repertoires in COVID-19. Profiled with immunoSEQ multiplex PCR; TCRdb holds only in-frame clones, not every one. The table lists a few hundred thousand clones, about 90% of them singletons. The receptor was derived from a woman in her twenties or thirties with COVID-19, enrolled during active disease. The sample was peripheral blood.

The CDR3 nucleotides read TGTGCCAGCAGCTTGGGACTTTCCCACCGTTGCAATCAGCCCCAGCATTTT. Translation gives CASSLGLSHRCNQPQHF. The rearrangement uses TRBV5-4 and TRBJ1-5, with no clear D. The germline V and J ends were trimmed by 0 bases and 2 bases, with 15 bases remaining between them. This CDR3 contains 17 residues. From germline, CDR1 is SGHNT and CDR2 YYREEE (reference sequence).